This passage covers 26 T cell receptor beta chains from one sample sequenced in a study of blood T cell repertoires in COVID-19. Sequencing used immunoSEQ multiplex PCR; TCRdb keeps in-frame clones, though not all of them. The sample records over 200,000 clones, around 82% being singletons. Sequencing used peripheral blood. These receptors were obtained from a woman aged 40 to 50 with active or convalescent COVID-19.

The chain combines TRBV21-1 with TRBJ2-1; the table names TRBD2, a call not compared with the DNA. TRBV21-1 is tagged as a pseudogene. The CDR3 has 17 amino acids. In DNA form, the CDR3 reads TGTGCCAGCAGCAAAGACCGACTAGCGGGATTATACAATGAGCAGTTCTTC. Translating it yields CASSKDRLAGLYNEQFF.

The V call is TRBV7-8, the J call TRBJ2-6; no definite D call. This CDR3 comprises 13 residues. Germline V lookup: CDR1 SGHVS, CDR2 FQNEAQ. The germline V and J ends were trimmed by 7 bases and 0 bases, with 4 bases remaining between them. CDR3 region: CASTVSGANVLTF. The CDR3 coding sequence is TGTGCCAGCACCGTCTCTGGGGCCAACGTCCTGACTTTC. The full variable domain, rest sourced from reference TRBV7-8 and TRBJ2-6, is GAGVSQSPRYKVAKRGQDVALRCDPISGHVSLFWYQQALGQGPEFLTYFQNEAQLDKSGLPSDRFFAERPEGSVSTLKIQRTQQEDSAVYLCASTVSGANVLTFGAGSRLTVL.

The chain has TRBV5-4 and TRBJ2-7; possibly TRBD1 for D (6 bases). In germline, CDR1 is SGHNT, CDR2 YYREEE (reference sequence). This CDR3 has 13 residues. Trimming took 7 bases from V and 0 from J, leaving 11 bases between them. Written as DNA, the CDR3 is TGTGCCAGCCGGGACATCAGCTCCTACGAGCAGTACTTC. It codes for CASRDISSYEQYF.

The chain recombines TRBV5-1 with TRBJ2-7, with 9 bases lining up with TRBD1. V shed 4 bases and J 0 bases; nucleotides not matched to a gene: 11. Germline V gives CDR1 SGHRS, CDR2 YFSETQ. The CDR3 has 17 residues. For the CDR3, the DNA is TGCGCCAGCAGCGCGGGCTCCGGGACAGGGTACTCCTACGAGCAGTACTTC. This translates into CASSAGSGTGYSYEQYF.

V usage is TRBV24-1 and J usage is TRBJ1-1; no clear D. Germline V gives CDR1 KGHDR, CDR2 SFDVKD. The CDR3 loop spans 13 amino acids. V was cut by 5 bases and J by 2 bases, with 8 bases left in between. The CDR3 nucleotides read TGTGCCACCAGTGCGGTGGGCAACACTGAAGCTTTCTTT. It yields the protein CATSAVGNTEAFF.

This chain connects TRBV27 to TRBJ2-7, with a weak D call TRBD1 (6 bases). Between the trimmed V and J ends, which lost 11 bases and 4 bases, there was a span of 15 bases. Germline CDR1 MNHEY, CDR2 SMNVEV (reference sequence). This CDR3 is built from 12 residues. This chain's CDR3 is CAVRGMGYEQYF. CDR3 coding DNA: TGTGCCGTCAGGGGCATGGGATACGAGCAGTACTTC.

The V and J genes are TRBV5-1 and TRBJ2-7; D is possibly TRBD1 (5 bases). The CDR3 runs 14 residues. V lost 1 base, J lost 5 bases, and 13 bases lay in between. Germline CDR1 reads SGHRS; CDR2 reads YFSETQ. In DNA, the CDR3 is TGCGCCAGCAGCTTGCAGGGTCTGAGGAACGAGCAGTACTTC. It translates to CASSLQGLRNEQYF.

CDR3 protein: CASSESTSSYNEQFF. DNA of the CDR3: TGTGCCAGCAGTGAAAGCACGAGCTCCTACAATGAGCAGTTCTTC. The chain joins TRBV2 to TRBJ2-1; D gene ambiguous. Germline assignment: CDR1 SNHLY and CDR2 FYNNEI. Trimming shortened V by 2 bases and J by 0 bases, and 8 bases separated the two germline ends. The CDR3 totals 15 residues.

The genes are TRBV4-3 and TRBJ1-5; 7 bases match TRBD1. Germline trimming cut 4 bases from V and 7 bases from J; bases unmatched to any gene: 16. The CDR3 runs to 17 residues. Germline V gene data show CDR1 as LGHNA and CDR2 as YSLEER. CDR3 amino acids: CASSPGSTGRTGQPQHF. In DNA, the CDR3 is TGCGCCAGCAGCCCGGGTTCGACAGGGCGAACAGGGCAGCCCCAGCATTTT.

The chain combines TRBV27 with TRBJ2-1, with 8 bases lining up with TRBD2. V dropped 0 bases and J dropped 1; count of bases not matched to a gene: 8. This CDR3 comprises 18 residues. The germline V gene has CDR1 MNHEY and CDR2 SMNVEV (reference sequence). CDR3 sequence reads: CASSLSRIAGLSYNEQFF. In DNA, the CDR3 is TGTGCCAGCAGTTTATCGCGGATAGCGGGGTTGTCCTACAATGAGCAGTTCTTC.

This clone was seen just once. V is TRBV7-9 and J is TRBJ2-4; D possibly corresponds to TRBD2 (6 bases). V lost 7 bases and J 8 bases, leaving 24 bases between the germline ends. Germline V gene data show CDR1 as SEHNR and CDR2 as FQNEAQ (reference sequence). The CDR3 is 16 residues long. Written as DNA, the CDR3 is TGTGCCAGCAACTACGCGATCGGGACTGGGGCTGACATTCAGTACTTC. It yields the protein CASNYAIGTGADIQYF.

The CDR3: CASSPRLAGGSKTQYF. In DNA, the CDR3 is TGTGCCAGCTCACCAAGACTAGCGGGGGGGTCAAAGACCCAGTACTTC. The V call is TRBV18, the J call TRBJ2-5; TRBD2 matches at 14 bases. The CDR3 totals 16 residues. V trimming: 2 bases; J trimming: 6 bases; junction bases outside the gene matches: 5. The germline CDR1 and CDR2 sequences are KGHSH and LQKENI.

The V call is TRBV7-8, the J call TRBJ2-2; 9 positions match TRBD1. The CDR3 is made up of 16 amino acids. CDR1 is SGHVS, CDR2 FQNEAQ, per germline. The trim removed 2 bases at V and 5 bases at J, leaving 6 bases unmatched. The CDR3 here is CASSLTGQGGTGELFF. The CDR3, as DNA: TGTGCCAGCAGCTTAACGGGACAGGGAGGTACCGGGGAGCTGTTTTTT.

The chain couples TRBV5-6 to TRBJ1-2, with TRBD1 matching 8 bases. CDR1 and CDR2 from the germline V gene are SGHDT and YYEEEE. The CDR3 is made up of 15 amino acids. V was clipped by 3 bases and J by 3 bases; unmatched bases: 7. CDR3 region: CASSSRDRRYYGYTF. The CDR3 nucleotides read TGTGCCAGCAGCTCCCGGGACAGGAGATACTATGGCTACACCTTC.

This chain uses TRBV5-1 with TRBJ2-1; D perhaps matches TRBD2 (6 bases). V lost 4 bases and J lost 3, with 14 bases in between. CDR1 is SGHRS and CDR2 is YFSETQ in the germline V gene. The CDR3 is 15 residues long. Here the CDR3 DNA reads TGCGCCAGCAGCCCCGGGACTTCCAACTACAATGAGCAGTTCTTC. Amino acids: CASSPGTSNYNEQFF. Combining the CDR3 with reference TRBV5-1 and TRBJ2-1 gives the whole variable domain KAGVTQTPRYLIKTRGQQVTLSCSPISGHRSVSWYQQTPGQGLQFLFEYFSETQRNKGNFPGRFSGRQFSNSRSEMNVSTLELGDSALYLCASSPGTSNYNEQFFGPGTRLTVL.

V is TRBV5-1 and J is TRBJ1-6; D may be TRBD1 (5 bases). The CDR3 consists of 16 residues. Trimming shortened V by 0 bases and J by 0 bases, and 7 bases separated the two germline ends. Germline V gene data show CDR1 as SGHRS and CDR2 as YFSETQ. CDR3 loop: CASSLEGASYNSPLHF. CDR3 sequence (DNA): TGCGCCAGCAGCTTGGAAGGGGCCTCCTATAATTCACCCCTCCACTTT.

This clone was detected once. The rearrangement links TRBV27 to TRBJ1-5, with a possible D match to TRBD1 (5 bases). Germline V gene data show CDR1 as MNHEY and CDR2 as SMNVEV (reference sequence). The CDR3 sequence is 17 residues long. Trimming took off 5 bases at V and 2 bases at J, with 19 bases between the two ends. The chain's CDR3 is CASSGLSSGGGNQPQHF. The CDR3 DNA reads as TGTGCCAGCAGTGGGCTATCTTCCGGGGGAGGCAATCAGCCCCAGCATTTT.

Of note for this clone: One junction end does not reproduce the germline sequence, and a read error may be involved. The gene calls are TRBV13 and TRBJ2-1; TRBD2 matches 9 bases. CDR1 is PRHDT and CDR2 is FYEKMQ in the germline V gene (reference sequence). CDR3 length: 14 residues. CDR3 DNA: TGTGCCAGCAGCGCCCCCCGGCTAGCGGGGACGGCAATCTTC. Translation: CASSAPRLAGTAIF.

This chain joins TRBV4-1 and TRBJ2-3; tentative D call: TRBD1 (5 bases). V was pared by 1 base and J by 4 bases, with 9 bases between. The germline gives CDR1 MGHRA, CDR2 YSYEKL. The length of the CDR3 is 14 residues. The chain's CDR3 is CASSQGEGADTQYF. CDR3 in DNA: TGCGCCAGCAGCCAAGGGGAAGGGGCAGATACGCAGTATTTT.

This chain uses TRBV28 with TRBJ1-5, with a possible D match to TRBD1 (6 bases). The CDR3 runs 16 residues. The germline V gene encodes CDR1 MDHEN and CDR2 SYDVKM. The V and J ends lost 0 bases and 2 bases respectively, with 11 bases between them. The CDR3 loop is CASSLWAGAGNQPQHF. In nucleotides, the CDR3 is TGTGCCAGCAGTTTATGGGCGGGGGCCGGCAATCAGCCCCAGCATTTT.

This chain connects TRBV5-1 to TRBJ2-2; maybe TRBD1 (5 bases). Germline loops: CDR1 SGHRS, CDR2 YFSETQ. The CDR3 contains 14 residues. Between the trimmed V and J ends, which lost 4 bases and 3 bases, there was a span of 10 bases. CDR3 DNA: TGCGCCAGCAGCGTTACACAGGACACCGGGGAGCTGTTTTTT. It specifies CASSVTQDTGELFF.

The rearrangement links TRBV28 to TRBJ2-1; TRBD1 is a possible D gene (5 bases). The CDR3 contains 14 residues. The V end lost 3 bases, the J end lost 3 bases, and 9 bases lay between the germline ends. CDR1 and CDR2 (germline): MDHEN, SYDVKM. The CDR3 protein is CASSFAGNYNEQFF. The CDR3 DNA reads as TGTGCCAGCAGTTTCGCAGGGAACTACAATGAGCAGTTCTTC.

This rearrangement joins TRBV30 to TRBJ1-2; TRBD1 aligns across 12 bases. Germline CDR1 GTSNPN, CDR2 SVGIG (reference sequence). V shed 3 bases, J shed 3 bases, and the junction held 8 bases outside the gene matches. The CDR3 extends over 16 amino acids. The CDR3 spells CAWRLRGTGGYYGYTF. The CDR3 DNA reads as TGTGCCTGGAGGTTAAGGGGGACAGGGGGCTACTATGGCTACACCTTC.

The CDR3 DNA is TGTGCCAGCAGTGAAGGACAGGGCTATGGCTACACCTTC. This codes for CASSEGQGYGYTF. The chain has TRBV6-1 and TRBJ1-2, with 7 bases fitting TRBD1. This CDR3 is built from 13 residues. Unmatched junction bases numbered 0, after V lost 1 base and J lost 4 bases. The germline V gene encodes CDR1 MNHNS and CDR2 SASEGT.

This clone was observed a single time. This chain links TRBV5-1 with TRBJ2-1, with D perhaps TRBD2 (6 bases). The CDR3 covers 15 residues. The germline CDR1 and CDR2 sequences are SGHRS and YFSETQ. V dropped 0 bases and J dropped 7 bases, with 14 bases sitting between them. CDR3 nucleotides: TGCGCCAGCAGCTTGGAGGGCCGGAGGGGTAATGAGCAGTTCTTC. Its translation is CASSLEGRRGNEQFF.

The V call is TRBV5-5, the J call TRBJ2-1, with TRBD2 matching 12 bases. The CDR3 has 16 amino acids. V lost 4 bases and J lost 3; bases outside the gene matches: 5. Germline values: CDR1 SGHKS, CDR2 YYEKEE (reference sequence). CDR3 region: CASSRTSGDDYNEQFF. CDR3 nucleotide sequence: TGTGCCAGCAGCCGGACTAGCGGGGACGACTACAATGAGCAGTTCTTC.